Following are 25 T cell receptor beta chains from one sample sequenced in a study of graft-versus-host responses after intestinal transplantation. Measured with immunoSEQ multiplex PCR; TCRdb has only the in-frame clones, and not every one. The data contain around 90,000 clones, approximately 94% of them singletons. Their antigen targets remain unknown. Sequencing used unstimulated CD4+ T cells sorted from spleen or lymph node cells, obtained before transplant. All receptors come from a human donor who was the organ donor for an intestinal transplant.

The chain joins TRBV18 to TRBJ1-3, with 7 bases lining up with TRBD1. CDR1 and CDR2 from the germline V gene are KGHSH and LQKENI. The CDR3 extends over 14 amino acids. After removal of 3 bases from V and 5 bases from J, the junction contained 4 bases not matched to a gene. CDR3 bases: TGTGCCAGCTCACCCGGACAGGCCCGAAACACCATATATTTT. It translates to CASSPGQARNTIYF.

This chain links TRBV5-1 with TRBJ1-2; D not certain. The V end was cut by 0 bases, the J end by 12 bases, with 15 bases between. Germline V gene data show CDR1 as SGHRS and CDR2 as YFSETQ. The length of the CDR3 is 13 residues. The CDR3 sequence: CASSLAPENEDTF. CDR3 coding DNA: TGCGCCAGCAGCTTGGCGCCCGAGAATGAGGACACCTTC.

J is TRBJ1-3 and V is TRBV9; the D gene is possibly TRBD1 (5 bases). V lost 3 bases to trimming and J lost 2 bases, with 9 bases between them. From germline, CDR1 is SGDLS and CDR2 YYNGEE. This CDR3 is 14 amino acids long. The CDR3 sequence: CASSALGPGNTIYF. CDR3 coding DNA: TGTGCCAGCAGCGCTTTGGGACCTGGAAACACCATATATTTT.

A few counts support this clone. The gene calls are TRBV10-3 and TRBJ1-2, with TRBD1 matching over 10 bases. With 5 bases clipped from V and 2 bases from J, the junction kept 2 bases outside the gene matches. This CDR3 has 14 residues. CDR1 ENHRY and CDR2 SYGVKD come from the germline V gene. The CDR3 sequence is CAISWTGGNYGYTF. The CDR3 DNA follows: TGTGCCATCAGTTGGACAGGGGGAAACTATGGCTACACCTTC.

V is TRBV10-2 and J is TRBJ2-3; the match to TRBD2 covers 9 bases. The CDR3 loop spans 14 amino acids. Per the germline V gene, CDR1 is WSHSY and CDR2 is SAAADI. Trimming took 8 bases from V and 8 from J; bases not matched to a gene: 11. The CDR3 bases are TGCGCCAGCCTCCTGAGCGGGGGGCGGTCTACGCAGTATTTT. It specifies CASLLSGGRSTQYF.

The chain recombines TRBV5-4 with TRBJ2-7; D call uncertain. The CDR3 runs to 15 residues. V lost 4 bases, J lost 4 bases, and 18 bases lay in between. Germline assignment: CDR1 SGHNT and CDR2 YYREEE (reference sequence). CDR3 sequence: CASSANPGFEYEQYF. CDR3 DNA: TGTGCCAGCAGCGCCAACCCCGGTTTCGAATACGAGCAGTACTTC.

The CDR3 sequence: CASSLGTPNSNQPQHF. For the CDR3, the DNA is TGTGCCAGCAGCCTCGGGACACCCAATAGCAATCAGCCCCAGCATTTT. V and J are TRBV7-9 and TRBJ1-5, with a weak D call TRBD1 (6 bases). Germline lookup yields CDR1 SEHNR and CDR2 FQNEAQ (reference sequence). V gave up 5 bases and J gave up 0 bases, with 14 bases separating them. CDR3 size: 16 residues. The full variable domain, its missing parts supplied by reference TRBV7-9 and TRBJ1-5, is DTGVSQNPRHKITKRGQNVTFRCDPISEHNRLYWYRQTLGQGPEFLTYFQNEAQLEKSRLLSDRFSAERPKGSFSTLEIQRTEQGDSAMYLCASSLGTPNSNQPQHFGDGTRLSIL.

The chain joins TRBV9 to TRBJ2-7; 10 positions agree with TRBD2. The V segment lost 0 bases and the J segment 1 base; nucleotides outside the gene matches: 4. CDR1 and CDR2 from the germline V gene are SGDLS and YYNGEE. The length of the CDR3 is 16 residues. The DNA for the CDR3 is TGTGCCAGCAGCGTAGACTCGACTAGCGGGTCCTACGAGCAGTACTTC. Protein product: CASSVDSTSGSYEQYF.

V is TRBV7-8 and J is TRBJ2-7, with 8 bases fitting TRBD1. CDR3 length equals 13 residues. Germline lookup yields CDR1 SGHVS and CDR2 FQNEAQ. Trimming at V came to 5 bases and at J to 3 bases, leaving 3 bases not matched to a gene. As DNA, the CDR3 is TGTGCCAGCAGCCGGGACAGGAACTACGAGCAGTACTTC. Translating it yields CASSRDRNYEQYF.

The gene calls are TRBV5-6 and TRBJ1-1; D gene unclear. V gave up 1 base and J gave up 2 bases, with 6 bases separating them. From germline, CDR1 is SGHDT and CDR2 YYEEEE. The CDR3 is 13 amino acids. CDR3 sequence: CASSLLANTEAFF. The DNA of the CDR3 is TGTGCCAGCAGCTTGTTGGCAAACACTGAAGCTTTCTTT.

The V call is TRBV9, the J call TRBJ2-7, with a tentative D call TRBD2 (6 bases). The CDR3 consists of 15 residues. Germline CDR1 is SGDLS and CDR2 is YYNGEE. Trimming stripped 0 bases from V and 3 bases from J, with 13 bases between. The CDR3 coding sequence is TGTGCCAGCAGCGTAGCAGCGGGCTATCTCTACGAGCAGTACTTC. It yields the protein CASSVAAGYLYEQYF.

To note about this clone: Since the CDR3 does not end with the conserved phenylalanine or tryptophan, this likely comes from a read error. V gene TRBV4-1 combines with J gene TRBJ1-1; tentatively, D is TRBD1 (6 bases). Germline CDR1 MGHRA, CDR2 YSYEKL. Between the trimmed V and J ends, which lost 0 bases and 0 bases, there was a span of 11 bases. CDR3 length: 16 residues. Here the CDR3 DNA reads TGCGCCAGCAGCCAAGAGAATCGGGGGCTGAACACTGAAGCTTTCCTT. Protein: CASSQENRGLNTEAFL.

With respect to this clone: Other nucleotide sequences from this sample produce the same CDR3. The rearrangement joins TRBV19 to TRBJ1-1; TRBD1 might be the D (5 bases). The germline gives CDR1 LNHDA, CDR2 SQIVND (reference sequence). The CDR3 is 13 residues long. The V end lost 2 bases, the J end lost 4 bases, and 8 bases lay between the germline ends. The CDR3 region has the DNA TGTGCCAGTAGTATAACCGGGGGCACTGAAGCTTTCTTT. Translation: CASSITGGTEAFF.

This clone appeared once. The chain uses TRBV4-2 and TRBJ2-5, with 11 bases fitting TRBD2. Looked up from germline, CDR1 is LGHNA and CDR2 is YNFKEQ. Germline trimming cut 1 base from V and 0 bases from J; bases unmatched to any gene: 4. This CDR3 is built from 17 residues. The CDR3 sequence is CASSQGLAGPYQETQYF. In DNA form, the CDR3 reads TGTGCCAGCAGCCAAGGACTAGCGGGGCCCTACCAAGAGACCCAGTACTTC.

The rearrangement links TRBV14 to TRBJ1-2; 10 nucleotides align to TRBD1. J lost 8 bases, V lost 4 bases, and 16 bases had no gene match. Germline V gives CDR1 SGHDN, CDR2 FVKESK. The CDR3 loop spans 17 amino acids. CDR3 coding DNA: TGTGCCAGCAGCCTTAGACAGGGGGCTATTGACCTAAGGGGCTACACCTTC. It translates to CASSLRQGAIDLRGYTF.

The rearrangement links TRBV19 to TRBJ1-1; D is perhaps TRBD1 (5 bases). CDR1 LNHDA and CDR2 SQIVND come from the germline V gene (reference sequence). The CDR3 runs to 13 residues. The V and J ends lost 3 bases and 6 bases respectively, with 11 bases between them. DNA of the CDR3: TGTGCCAGTAGTATCGGGGGGTGGGCTGAAGCTTTCTTT. Translating gives CASSIGGWAEAFF.

The chain is built from TRBV27 and TRBJ2-7; TRBD1 aligns across 7 bases. Germline V gene data show CDR1 as MNHEY and CDR2 as SMNVEV (reference sequence). CDR3 length: 13 amino acids. V was pared by 4 bases and J by 2 bases, with 2 bases of the junction left unmatched. The CDR3 sequence: CASSSTGAYEQYF. The CDR3 DNA is TGTGCCAGCAGTTCAACAGGGGCCTACGAGCAGTACTTC.

The V gene is TRBV7-9, the J gene TRBJ2-2, with D maybe TRBD1 (5 bases). Germline V gene data show CDR1 as SEHNR and CDR2 as FQNEAQ (reference sequence). CDR3 length: 16 residues. The V gene lost 2 bases and the J gene lost 7 bases, with 17 bases spanning the gap. Written as DNA, the CDR3 is TGTGCCAGCAGCTTAATCCCGAGGCAGGGCAACGGGGAGCTGTTTTTT. It yields the protein CASSLIPRQGNGELFF.

CDR3 in amino acids: CASSVTGQAYNEQFF. The CDR3 nucleotides read TGTGCCAGCAGTGTTACGGGACAGGCCTACAATGAGCAGTTCTTC. V is TRBV6-4 and J is TRBJ2-1, with 8 bases aligning to TRBD1. Germline loops: CDR1 MRHNA, CDR2 SNTAGT. Losses at the gene ends were 4 bases for V and 2 bases for J; bases not matched to a gene: 4. The CDR3 runs to 15 residues.

The chain uses TRBV2 and TRBJ2-7; 7 bases match TRBD1. Germline V gene data show CDR1 as SNHLY and CDR2 as FYNNEI. V was pared by 2 bases and J by 4 bases, with 8 bases of the junction left unmatched. The CDR3 covers 15 residues. The CDR3 DNA follows: TGTGCCAGCAGTGAAAAGGACAGGCAGATTTACGAGCAGTACTTC. Residues: CASSEKDRQIYEQYF.

The V gene is TRBV6-5, the J gene TRBJ1-2, with D unresolved. V lost 3 bases and J 0 bases, leaving 11 bases between the germline ends. CDR3 length: 15 residues. In germline, CDR1 is MNHEY, CDR2 SVGAGI. Written as DNA, the CDR3 is TGTGCCAGCAGTTATTCCGGAGATTCTAACTATGGCTACACCTTC. This sequence encodes CASSYSGDSNYGYTF.

This clone was detected only once. The chain uses TRBV5-1 and TRBJ1-4; D is perhaps TRBD1 (6 bases). From germline, CDR1 is SGHRS and CDR2 YFSETQ. The length of the CDR3 is 14 residues. V lost 4 bases and J 3 bases, leaving 10 bases between the germline ends. The chain's CDR3 is CASSLGTSNEKLFF. Written as DNA, the CDR3 is TGCGCCAGCAGCCTGGGGACATCTAATGAAAAACTGTTTTTT.

The CDR3 nucleotides read TGTGCCAGCAGTCAGGACATAAATCAGCCCCAGCATTTT. It specifies CASSQDINQPQHF. The chain employs TRBV6-1 and TRBJ1-5; TRBD1 might be the D (5 bases). Germline assignment: CDR1 MNHNS and CDR2 SASEGT. CDR3 length: 13 residues. Trimming pared 5 bases from V and 4 bases from J, leaving 9 bases between.

The chain couples TRBV7-7 to TRBJ1-2; D is undetermined. The CDR3 covers 12 residues. CDR1 is SSHAT, CDR2 FNYEAQ, per germline (reference sequence). This CDR3 reads CARSGINYGYTF. The CDR3 DNA sequence: TGTGCTAGGTCCGGGATTAACTATGGCTACACCTTC.

The chain is built from TRBV5-1 and TRBJ2-3; D gene ambiguous. CDR1 is SGHRS and CDR2 is YFSETQ in the germline V gene. Trimming removed 3 bases at V and 2 bases at J, with 13 bases between. The CDR3 loop spans 15 amino acids. CDR3 in DNA: TGCGCCAGCAGCTGGAATGTCGGTTTCACAGATACGCAGTATTTT. Translation gives CASSWNVGFTDTQYF.